This T cell receptor (beta chain) was sequenced during a study of beta chain features in type 1 diabetes. Study outcomes and limitations: Among all four CD4+ subsets, Type 1 diabetes patients had TCRB CDR3s that were moderately but significantly shorter. VDJ junctions in type 1 diabetes patients carried more deletions and fewer insertions.

This clone was detected a few times. Its antigen remains unknown. The investigators reverse transcribed all of the isolated RNA, so they sequenced expressed TCRB transcripts. Some clones are missing from TCRdb's copy, which holds only in-frame ones; the method was immunoSEQ multiplex PCR. The sample carries roughly 180,000 clones, almost 8% recorded once. V was trimmed by 3 bases and J by 0 bases, leaving 3 bases between them. The length of the CDR3 is 12 residues. Germline CDR1 and CDR2: SQVTM and ANQGSEA. Per donor, one heparinised blood draw averaged roughly 110 mL. Sorted CD4+ subsets: naive, central memory, regulatory, stem cell-like memory (CD45RO/CCR7/CD25/CD127/CD95/CD27 panel).

The sequence was obtained from a man younger than 30 with type 1 diabetes. Sequenced sample: central memory CD4+ T cells from blood. V is TRBV29-1 and J is TRBJ1-3, with D uncertain. CDR3 protein: CSVESSGNTIYF. Written as DNA, the CDR3 is TGCAGCGTTGAGAGCTCTGGAAACACCATATATTTT.